The rows below give T cell receptor beta chains drawn from one sample of a study of blood T cell repertoires in COVID-19. Sequencing was performed with immunoSEQ multiplex PCR; in TCRdb, only in-frame clones are kept and a portion is missing. The sample lists around 95,000 clones; about 90% were seen once. Sequencing was carried out using peripheral blood. The receptor set was obtained from a man aged 25 to 40 in a cohort sampled during active COVID-19. The CDR3 runs from the conserved cysteine through the conserved F or W. Fields, in order: D gene, V gene, J gene, clone size, CDR3 protein, CDR3 DNA. D genes are given only for firm matches. Some rows have no size entry. The others give once, few or many, or a class for an expanded clone.

>.|TRBV14|TRBJ2-1|.
CASSRGARYNEQFF
TGTGCCAGCAGTCGTGGGGCACGGTACAATGAGCAGTTCTTC
>.|TRBV6-4|TRBJ1-1|.
CASRQTVNTEAFF
TGTGCCAGCAGGCAGACAGTGAACACTGAAGCTTTCTTT
>TRBD2|TRBV6-5|TRBJ2-3|.
CASSYERGTDTQYF
TGTGCCAGCAGTTACGAGCGGGGGACAGATACGCAGTATTTT
>TRBD1|TRBV4-1|TRBJ1-4|few
CASSHSGTGNEKLFF
TGCGCCAGCAGCCACTCCGGGACAGGGAACGAAAAACTGTTTTTT
>.|TRBV18|TRBJ1-5|few
CASSPEQGRNQPQHF
TGTGCCAGCTCACCAGAACAGGGTCGGAATCAGCCCCAGCATTTT
>.|TRBV7-2|TRBJ2-3|.
CASSLGQGRADTQYF
TGTGCCAGCAGCTTAGGCCAGGGGAGGGCAGATACGCAGTATTTT
>.|TRBV29-1|TRBJ2-1|.
CSVETWRGNEQFF
TGCAGCGTTGAGACGTGGAGGGGCAATGAGCAGTTCTTC
>.|TRBV3-1/TRBV3-2|TRBJ2-7|once
CASSHYNSYEQYF
TGTGCCAGCAGCCATTATAACTCCTACGAGCAGTACTTC
>TRBD1|TRBV3-1/TRBV3-2|TRBJ2-3|.
CASSQTTERDRVRWAATQYF
TGTGCCAGCAGCCAAACAACCGAACGGGACAGGGTAAGGTGGGCAGCTACGCAGTATTTT
>.|TRBV18|TRBJ1-5|.
CASSQIYSNQPQHF
TGTGCCAGCTCACAGATCTATAGCAATCAGCCCCAGCATTTT
>.|TRBV30|TRBJ2-7|.
CAWSSSQTLSYEQYF
TGTGCCTGGAGTAGCAGCCAGACACTCTCCTACGAGCAGTACTTC
>TRBD1|TRBV19|TRBJ1-5|.
CASTLGQGSNQPQHF
TGTGCCAGTACCCTGGGACAGGGGAGCAATCAGCCCCAGCATTTT
>TRBD1|TRBV18|TRBJ2-7|.
CASTNRGDEQYF
TGTGCCAGCACCAACAGGGGCGACGAGCAGTACTTC
>TRBD1|TRBV7-2|TRBJ1-2|.
CASSRYQTRQGDGYTF
TGTGCCAGCAGCCGCTATCAAACCCGACAGGGAGATGGCTACACCTTC
>TRBD1|TRBV6-5|TRBJ2-7|.
CASRGNRGPLSEQYF
TGTGCCAGCAGGGGCAACAGGGGGCCTTTAAGCGAGCAGTACTTC
>TRBD2|TRBV5-4|TRBJ2-2|.
CASSRGGLAGMAGELFF
TGTGCCAGCAGCAGGGGGGGACTAGCGGGCATGGCCGGGGAGCTGTTTTTT
>TRBD1|TRBV7-9|TRBJ1-1|.
CASAQGVAEAFF
TGTGCCAGCGCCCAGGGGGTGGCTGAAGCTTTCTTT
>.|TRBV28|TRBJ1-2|.
CASSFWQEGYGYTF
TGTGCCAGCAGTTTCTGGCAGGAGGGATATGGCTACACCTTC
>TRBD2|TRBV2|TRBJ2-2|.
CASRGTSHGELFF
TGTGCCAGCAGGGGGACTAGCCACGGGGAGCTGTTTTTT
>TRBD1|TRBV7-8|TRBJ1-6|few
CASSPTRTGGASYNSPLHF
TGTGCCAGCAGCCCTACCCGGACAGGGGGCGCTTCCTATAATTCACCCCTCCACTTT
>TRBD1|TRBV9|TRBJ2-2|.
CASRPGQGDTGELFF
TGTGCCAGCAGACCGGGACAGGGAGACACCGGGGAGCTGTTTTTT
>TRBD1|TRBV2|TRBJ1-5|.
CASSAGQSLSQHF
TGTGCCAGCAGTGCGGGACAGTCTTTGTCCCAGCATTTT
>TRBD2|TRBV28|TRBJ2-5|once
CASSFRGGQETQYF
TGTGCCAGCAGTTTCCGGGGGGGCCAAGAGACCCAGTACTTC
>TRBD1|TRBV6-6|TRBJ2-3|.
CASSIDSTGADTQYF
TGTGCCAGCAGTATCGACAGCACAGGGGCAGATACGCAGTATTTT
>TRBD1|TRBV5-4|TRBJ2-3|.
CASSPLEGVQGVTDTQYF
TGTGCCAGCAGCCCCTTAGAGGGAGTGCAGGGGGTCACAGATACGCAGTATTTT
>.|TRBV11-2|TRBJ2-5|.
CASSFGARGETQYF
TGTGCCAGCAGCTTTGGGGCTAGAGGAGAGACCCAGTACTTC
>.|TRBV7-2|TRBJ2-7|.
CASSLRHGGATYEQYF
TGTGCCAGCAGCTTACGGCACGGGGGAGCAACCTACGAGCAGTACTTC
>.|TRBV20-1|TRBJ1-5|.
CSASFQGQPQHF
TGCAGTGCTAGTTTTCAGGGACAGCCCCAGCATTTT
>.|TRBV5-4|TRBJ2-2|.
CASSLLAAGQVGELFF
TGTGCCAGCAGCTTGCTGGCGGCGGGGCAGGTCGGGGAGCTGTTTTTT
>.|TRBV29-1|TRBJ2-5|many
CSVSRDPAGQYF
TGCAGCGTTTCTAGAGACCCCGCGGGCCAGTACTTC
>TRBD1|TRBV25-1|TRBJ2-7|.
CASSAGQGISYEQYF
TGTGCCAGCAGTGCCGGACAGGGAATCTCCTACGAGCAGTACTTC
>.|TRBV5-5|TRBJ2-5|few
CASSFFGEPSETQYF
TGTGCCAGCAGCTTCTTTGGGGAGCCCTCAGAGACCCAGTACTTC
>.|TRBV19|TRBJ2-5|.
CASSSGLRQTQYF
TGTGCCAGTAGTTCGGGACTGCGGCAGACCCAGTACTTC
>TRBD1|TRBV19|TRBJ2-2|.
CASSILSEGTGKAGELFF
TGTGCCAGTAGTATTTTATCTGAAGGGACAGGGAAAGCCGGGGAGCTGTTTTTT
>TRBD1|TRBV7-3|TRBJ2-5|.
CASSLTGGGETQYF
TGTGCCAGCAGCTTAACAGGGGGCGGGGAGACCCAGTACTTC
>.|TRBV6-5|TRBJ1-3|.
CASSYRGSDSGNTIYF
TGTGCCAGCAGTTACAGGGGCTCCGACTCTGGAAACACCATATATTTT
>.|TRBV5-1|TRBJ1-1|once
CASSLGGSWDTEAFF
TGCGCCAGCAGCTTGGGGGGCTCGTGGGACACTGAAGCTTTCTTT
>.|TRBV7-2|TRBJ1-1|.
CASSPQERGGAFF
TGTGCCAGCAGCCCCCAAGAAAGGGGTGGAGCTTTCTTT
>.|TRBV2|TRBJ2-7|.
CASSRGTSSYEQYF
TGTGCCAGCTCCCGGGGGACCTCCTCCTACGAGCAGTACTTC
>.|TRBV30|TRBJ2-5|.
CAWSVSAGQETQYF
TGTGCCTGGAGTGTATCGGCAGGCCAAGAGACCCAGTACTTC
>.|TRBV30|TRBJ1-1|.
CASAGQNTEAFF
TGTGCCTCCGCGGGCCAGAACACTGAAGCTTTCTTT
>TRBD1|TRBV6-5|TRBJ1-1|.
CASSYSGTGKTEAFF
TGTGCCAGCAGTTACTCGGGGACAGGGAAGACTGAAGCTTTCTTT
>.|TRBV6-4|TRBJ1-6|.
CASSQDFNSPLHF
TGTGCCAGCAGTCAGGATTTTAATTCACCCCTCCACTTT
>.|TRBV11-2|TRBJ2-3|.
CASSLVGGGLTDTQYF
TGTGCCAGCAGCTTAGTGGGCGGGGGCCTCACAGATACGCAGTATTTT
>TRBD1|TRBV28|TRBJ1-1|once
CASSETGTGSTEAFF
TGTGCCAGCAGTGAGACCGGGACAGGGAGTACTGAAGCTTTCTTT
>TRBD1|TRBV19|TRBJ2-2|few
CASSVRTGAAGELFF
TGTGCCAGTAGTGTAAGGACAGGGGCGGCCGGGGAGCTGTTTTTT
>.|TRBV5-1|TRBJ1-1|.
CATRTQGETEAFF
TGCGCCACCCGCACACAGGGAGAGACTGAAGCTTTCTTT
>TRBD2|TRBV23-1|TRBJ2-1|.
CASSQPTSGGAKCPYNEQFF
TGCGCCAGCAGTCAACCGACTAGCGGGGGGGCCAAGTGCCCCTACAATGAGCAGTTCTTC